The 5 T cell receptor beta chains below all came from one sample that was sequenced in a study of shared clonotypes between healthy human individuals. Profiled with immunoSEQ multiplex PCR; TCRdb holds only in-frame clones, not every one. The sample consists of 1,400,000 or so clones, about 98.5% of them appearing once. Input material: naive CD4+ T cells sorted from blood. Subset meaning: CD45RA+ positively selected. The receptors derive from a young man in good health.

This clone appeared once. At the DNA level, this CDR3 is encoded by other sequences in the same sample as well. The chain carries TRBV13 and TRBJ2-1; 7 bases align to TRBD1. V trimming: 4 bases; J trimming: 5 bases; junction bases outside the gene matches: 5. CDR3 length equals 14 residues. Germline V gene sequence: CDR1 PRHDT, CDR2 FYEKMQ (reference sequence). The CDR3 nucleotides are TGTGCCAGCAGCTGGGGACAGTGGGACAATGAGCAGTTCTTC. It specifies CASSWGQWDNEQFF.

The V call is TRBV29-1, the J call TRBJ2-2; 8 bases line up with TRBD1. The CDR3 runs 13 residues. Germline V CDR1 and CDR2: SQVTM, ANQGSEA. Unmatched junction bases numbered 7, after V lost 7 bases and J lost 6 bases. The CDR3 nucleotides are TGCAGCGGATGGACAGGGTTTGCCGGGGAGCTGTTTTTT. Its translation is CSGWTGFAGELFF.

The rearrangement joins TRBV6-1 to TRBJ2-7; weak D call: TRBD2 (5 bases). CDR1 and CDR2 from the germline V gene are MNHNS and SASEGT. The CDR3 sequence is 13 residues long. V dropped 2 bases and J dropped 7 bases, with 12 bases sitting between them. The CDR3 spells CASSEYPPGEQYF. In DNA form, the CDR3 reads TGTGCCAGCAGTGAATACCCCCCGGGGGAGCAGTACTTC.

The CDR3 reads CASSLGGQGRLGNEQFF. For the CDR3, the DNA is TGTGCCAGCAGCTTGGGGGGACAGGGGAGGTTGGGCAATGAGCAGTTCTTC. The genes are TRBV5-4 and TRBJ2-1, with TRBD1 matching over 10 bases. The germline V gene encodes CDR1 SGHNT and CDR2 YYREEE (reference sequence). CDR3 size: 17 residues. After removal of 0 bases from V and 6 bases from J, the junction contained 9 bases not matched to a gene.

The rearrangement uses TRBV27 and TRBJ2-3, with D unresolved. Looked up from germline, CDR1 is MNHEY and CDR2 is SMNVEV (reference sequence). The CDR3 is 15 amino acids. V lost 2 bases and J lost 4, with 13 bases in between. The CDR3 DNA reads TGTGCCAGCAGTTTAAATTTTGTTGTCTCAGATACGCAGTATTTT. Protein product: CASSLNFVVSDTQYF.